This T cell receptor beta chain was captured by sequencing in a study of cytomegalovirus exposure and HLA in healthy donors. Comments on this clone: Its antigen is unknown.

Overall study results and limits: When a later analysis was performed, an Asian-associated ancestry cluster reportedly had fewer N-insertions than the roughly 640-donor mean. In an earlier analysis, about 87% or about 30%: the productive usage of most TCR beta V segments. Accounts indicate the classifier identified cytomegalovirus status with strong specificity and sensitivity. Presence/absence results assume similar sequencing depth per donor, which may not hold.

13 Jbeta primers and 60 Vbeta primers were used for the PCR. Clones were sequenced by immunoSEQ multiplex PCR, and TCRdb holds only the in-frame ones, with some missing. The sample holds about 89,000 clones, roughly 79% seen once. The receptor's source is a male donor in good health and CMV-seronegative. Sequencing used PBMCs.

CDR3 in DNA: TGCGCCAGCAGTGAGTCCAACAGGGGTAGACCCTACGAGCAGTACTTC. It codes for CASSESNRGRPYEQYF. The genes are TRBV10-1 and TRBJ2-5, with 7 bases fitting TRBD1. The end of the DNA fits TRBJ2-7 better, so the J call may be wrong. This CDR3 is built from 16 residues. CDR1 and CDR2 from the germline V gene are WNHNN and SYGVQD (reference sequence).